What follows are 28 T cell receptor beta chains derived from one specimen sequenced in a study of PD-1 blockade in classical Hodgkin lymphoma. Every patient experienced relapse after autologous stem cell transplantation, and brentuximab vedotin exposure varied. Using immunoSEQ multiplex PCR, the repertoire was profiled, and TCRdb retains in-frame clones only, with some absent. The sample contains 55,000 to 75,000 clones, under 95% of which appear only once. This sample comprised peripheral blood mononuclear cells (PBMCs), obtained at baseline. These receptors came from a human donor with classical Hodgkin lymphoma.

CDR3: CASSSTPQGLDSPLHF. CDR3 nucleotides: TGTGCCAGCAGTTCTACTCCACAGGGATTGGATTCACCCCTCCACTTT. This chain uses TRBV28 with TRBJ1-6, with D maybe TRBD1 (6 bases). CDR1 is MDHEN and CDR2 is SYDVKM in the germline V gene. Between the trimmed V and J ends, which lost 4 bases and 8 bases, there was a span of 18 bases. CDR3 length: 16 amino acids.

CDR3 region: CASSVGTGGSYYGYTF. The DNA of the CDR3 is TGTGCCAGCAGCGTCGGGACAGGGGGTTCCTACTATGGCTACACCTTC. V is TRBV5-6 and J is TRBJ1-2, with 11 bases matching TRBD1. Germline values: CDR1 SGHDT, CDR2 YYEEEE. This CDR3 is built from 16 residues. V dropped 4 bases and J dropped 3; count of bases not matched to a gene: 8.

The count of this clone is one. The chain recombines TRBV7-9 with TRBJ2-4, with 7 bases fitting TRBD1. Germline CDR1 and CDR2: SEHNR and FQNEAQ (reference sequence). The trim removed 5 bases at V and 0 bases at J, leaving 16 bases unmatched. This CDR3 is built from 19 residues. The CDR3 DNA sequence: TGTGCCAGCAGCCCGACCCCCCCGGGACAGCCGCTAGCCAAAAACATTCAGTACTTC. The encoded protein is CASSPTPPGQPLAKNIQYF.

V gene TRBV10-3 combines with J gene TRBJ2-5; TRBD2 aligns across 11 bases. There are 15 residues in the CDR3. The V gene end was trimmed by 6 bases and the J gene end by 5 bases; junction bases not matched to a gene: 8. CDR1 is ENHRY and CDR2 is SYGVKD in the germline V gene. CDR3 nucleotide sequence: TGTGCCATCAGGGGTAGCGGGAGGGCCACTGAGACCCAGTACTTC. Its translation is CAIRGSGRATETQYF.

The gene calls are TRBV9 and TRBJ2-2, with D perhaps TRBD1 (5 bases). Per the germline V gene, CDR1 is SGDLS and CDR2 is YYNGEE. CDR3 length: 14 residues. V shed 0 bases and J shed 3 bases, with 6 bases lying between them. CDR3 amino acids: CASSVVGDTGELFF. The CDR3 region has the DNA TGTGCCAGCAGCGTAGTAGGGGACACCGGGGAGCTGTTTTTT.

This chain links TRBV5-6 with TRBJ2-5; D might be TRBD1 (5 bases). Looked up from germline, CDR1 is SGHDT and CDR2 is YYEEEE. V was trimmed by 0 bases and J by 2 bases, leaving 17 bases between them. This CDR3 spans 17 amino acids. The CDR3: CASSLAAAGPIQETQYF. The CDR3 bases are TGTGCCAGCAGCTTGGCCGCGGCAGGGCCGATTCAAGAGACCCAGTACTTC.

CDR3 in DNA: TGTGCCAGCACAGAAGGGAGAACCACAGATACGCAGTATTTT. Its translation: CASTEGRTTDTQYF. The J gene is TRBJ2-3, the V gene TRBV6-1; D is perhaps TRBD2 (5 bases). The ends were cut back, 7 bases at V and 2 bases at J, with 13 bases in the middle. The germline CDR1 and CDR2 sequences are MNHNS and SASEGT. The CDR3 runs to 14 residues.

This clone came up once. The chain couples TRBV5-1 to TRBJ2-7; D call uncertain. V was shortened by 1 base and J by 3 bases, with 8 bases between the two germline ends. This CDR3 spans 13 amino acids. CDR1 and CDR2 (germline): SGHRS, YFSETQ. CDR3 sequence (DNA): TGCGCCAGCAGCTTGTGGGGAAACTACGAGCAGTACTTC. It encodes CASSLWGNYEQYF.

The V call is TRBV6-5, the J call TRBJ2-5; the D is unclear. This CDR3 is built from 11 residues. Trimming removed 8 bases at V and 5 bases at J, with 9 bases between. CDR1 MNHEY and CDR2 SVGAGI come from the germline V gene. CDR3 loop: CASQTRETQYF. CDR3 DNA sequence: TGTGCCAGCCAAACCAGGGAGACCCAGTACTTC.

The V call is TRBV5-1, the J call TRBJ1-4; D gene unclear. This CDR3 region has 18 residues. CDR1 is SGHRS and CDR2 is YFSETQ in the germline V gene. V gave up 3 bases and J gave up 0 bases, with 18 bases separating them. Written as DNA, the CDR3 is TGCGCCAGCAGCTGGGGATCAGTCGGTCACGCAACTAATGAAAAACTGTTTTTT. Translated: CASSWGSVGHATNEKLFF.

V is TRBV30 and J is TRBJ2-5, with unresolved D. Germline CDR1 is GTSNPN and CDR2 is SVGIG (reference sequence). CDR3 length: 14 amino acids. V lost 5 bases and J lost 1, with 14 bases in between. CDR3 coding DNA: TGTGCCTGGGACCTTATGAGAAGCCAAGAGACCCAGTACTTC. It is translated as CAWDLMRSQETQYF.

The chain employs TRBV4-3 and TRBJ2-5; D is undetermined. With 0 bases removed from V and 4 bases from J, the gap between germline ends came to 15 bases. CDR3 size: 16 residues. Germline-derived CDR1 and CDR2 are LGHNA and YSLEER. The CDR3 nucleotides are TGCGCCAGCAGCCAAGAACTCGGCGGTTTAGGAGAGACCCAGTACTTC. Its protein product is CASSQELGGLGETQYF.

This clone was seen more than once but under ten times. V is TRBV7-9 and J is TRBJ2-7; D ambiguous. This CDR3 region has 13 residues. Trimming shortened V by 8 bases and J by 3 bases, and 14 bases separated the two germline ends. Germline V gives CDR1 SEHNR, CDR2 FQNEAQ (reference sequence). CDR3 in DNA: TGTGCCAGCGGGTGGCAGCTCGACTACGAGCAGTACTTC. Translation: CASGWQLDYEQYF.

The chain carries TRBV27 and TRBJ2-7; either TRBD1 or TRBD2 may supply D (5 bases each). The CDR3 is 14 amino acids. The germline V gene has CDR1 MNHEY and CDR2 SMNVEV (reference sequence). V lost 3 bases, J lost 4 bases, and 13 bases lay in between. The CDR3 loop is CASSLGVSLYEQYF. For the CDR3, the DNA is TGTGCCAGCAGTTTGGGGGTCTCACTATACGAGCAGTACTTC.

V gene TRBV9 combines with J gene TRBJ1-6, with 10 nucleotides matching TRBD1. Germline trimming cut 7 bases from V and 8 bases from J; bases unmatched to any gene: 9. Germline V lookup: CDR1 SGDLS, CDR2 YYNGEE. The CDR3 is 15 amino acids. The chain's CDR3 is CASGAGTGADSPLHF. The CDR3 bases are TGTGCCAGCGGGGCCGGGACAGGGGCGGATTCACCCCTCCACTTT.

The chain combines TRBV6-5 with TRBJ2-5; D is ambiguous. The V and J ends lost 0 bases and 1 base respectively, with 6 bases between them. Germline lookup yields CDR1 MNHEY and CDR2 SVGAGI. CDR3 size: 14 residues. DNA of the CDR3: TGTGCCAGCAGTTACTCGCTGTCCCAAGAGACCCAGTACTTC. Residues: CASSYSLSQETQYF.

J is TRBJ2-2 and V is TRBV27; D unresolved. CDR1 and CDR2 (germline): MNHEY, SMNVEV (reference sequence). The length of the CDR3 is 17 residues. V was shortened by 6 bases and J by 1 base, with 18 bases between the two germline ends. CDR3 DNA sequence: TGTGCCAGCAGACGACTCCTAGGAGTGGGGAACACCGGGGAGCTGTTTTTT. Amino acid sequence: CASRRLLGVGNTGELFF.

The gene calls are TRBV6-5 and TRBJ2-7, with 7 bases aligning to TRBD1. Germline CDR1 is MNHEY and CDR2 is SVGAGI. CDR3 length: 13 amino acids. V trimming: 11 bases; J trimming: 4 bases; junction bases outside the gene matches: 11. The CDR3 loop is CAVALNRGYEQYF. The CDR3 DNA reads as TGTGCCGTCGCGCTAAACAGGGGATACGAGCAGTACTTC.

The chain recombines TRBV5-1 with TRBJ2-7, with TRBD2 matching over 8 bases. The ends lost 4 bases at V and 0 bases at J; junction bases unmatched: 9. The germline V gene has CDR1 SGHRS and CDR2 YFSETQ. The CDR3 has 16 amino acids. The CDR3 sequence: CASSATTSGPSYEQYF. CDR3 bases: TGCGCCAGCAGCGCTACTACTAGCGGTCCCTCCTACGAGCAGTACTTC.

The rearrangement joins TRBV13 to TRBJ2-5, with D perhaps matching TRBD1 or TRBD2 (6 bases each). Deletions cut 1 base from V and 5 bases from J, with 11 bases between. This CDR3 has 14 residues. Germline V gives CDR1 PRHDT, CDR2 FYEKMQ (reference sequence). The CDR3 DNA follows: TGTGCCAGCAGCTTAGAGGGGGAGGAGGAGACCCAGTACTTC. It codes for CASSLEGEEETQYF. The full variable domain, its missing parts supplied by reference TRBV13 and TRBJ2-5, is AAGVIQSPRHLIKEKRETATLKCYPIPRHDTVYWYQQGPGQDPQFLISFYEKMQSDKGSIPDRFSAQQFSDYHSELNMSSLELGDSALYFCASSLEGEEETQYFGPGTRLLVL.

The genes are TRBV19 and TRBJ2-1; maybe TRBD2 (5 bases). The germline V gene encodes CDR1 LNHDA and CDR2 SQIVND (reference sequence). The CDR3 sequence is 14 residues long. This CDR3 reads CVSRAGGSYNEQFF. In DNA, the CDR3 is TGTGTCTCCCGGGCGGGCGGCTCCTACAATGAGCAGTTCTTC.

The chain combines TRBV18 with TRBJ1-1, with 8 bases that match TRBD1. This CDR3 comprises 16 residues. With V trimmed by 2 bases and J by 2 bases, 7 bases remained unmatched. Germline CDR1 and CDR2: KGHSH and LQKENI. The CDR3 DNA reads TGTGCCAGCTCACCAACCGGACAGGGCACAAACACTGAAGCTTTCTTT. This encodes CASSPTGQGTNTEAFF.

The rearrangement uses TRBV6-5 and TRBJ1-3; the D gene is possibly TRBD1 (6 bases). Germline V lookup: CDR1 MNHEY, CDR2 SVGAGI. The CDR3 extends over 15 amino acids. V lost 4 bases, J lost 1 base, and 11 bases lay in between. DNA of the CDR3: TGTGCCAGCAGTTCCGAAACAGGGTCTGGAAACACCATATATTTT. Encoded protein: CASSSETGSGNTIYF.

The CDR3 DNA reads as TGTGCCAGCAGGAGACAGTGGGGAAATCAGCCCCAGCATTTT. Translated, it gives CASRRQWGNQPQHF. V is TRBV2 and J is TRBJ1-5, with D possibly matching TRBD1 (5 bases). The CDR3 contains 14 residues. Between the trimmed V and J ends, which lost 6 bases and 4 bases, there was a span of 13 bases. Germline CDR1 and CDR2: SNHLY and FYNNEI.

CDR3 bases: TGTGCCAGCAGTTTAAGTGGTCTGGCAGGGCGCTATAATTCACCCCTCCACTTT. Protein product: CASSLSGLAGRYNSPLHF. The chain combines TRBV27 with TRBJ1-6, with a weak D call TRBD1 (5 bases). Germline-derived CDR1 and CDR2 are MNHEY and SMNVEV (reference sequence). Deletions cut 2 bases from V and 3 bases from J, with 17 bases between. The CDR3 spans 18 residues.

The gene calls are TRBV2 and TRBJ2-3; 11 bases agree with TRBD2. The trim removed 6 bases at V and 2 bases at J, leaving 4 bases unmatched. CDR3 length: 15 residues. The V gene's germline CDR1 is SNHLY and CDR2 FYNNEI. This chain's CDR3 is CASRRTSGFTDTQYF. The DNA for the CDR3 is TGTGCCAGCAGACGGACTAGCGGGTTCACAGATACGCAGTATTTT.

The chain employs TRBV7-9 and TRBJ1-3, with TRBD1 matching over 7 bases. From germline, CDR1 is SEHNR and CDR2 FQNEAQ (reference sequence). The CDR3 has 15 amino acids. With 6 bases clipped from V and 0 bases from J, the junction kept 5 bases outside the gene matches. CDR3 nucleotides: TGTGCCAGCAGTAGGACAGGTTCCTCTGGAAACACCATATATTTT. Amino acids: CASSRTGSSGNTIYF.

Only one count was recorded for this clone. The chain couples TRBV19 to TRBJ2-1, with 11 bases fitting TRBD1. This CDR3 has 16 residues. J was trimmed by 3 bases and V by 2 bases; bases with no gene match: 3. Germline lookup yields CDR1 LNHDA and CDR2 SQIVND (reference sequence). The CDR3 DNA reads as TGTGCCAGTAGTATATGGACAGGGGGCTACTACAATGAGCAGTTCTTC. Translating gives CASSIWTGGYYNEQFF.